This paragraph covers one T cell receptor beta chain sequence. What it binds is not known. This specimen comes from a study of cytomegalovirus exposure and HLA in healthy donors. Whole-study context: Some 85 million unique TCRs, all from HLA-typed donors, were included in an early release of the data.

Between the trimmed V and J ends, which lost 0 bases and 7 bases, there was a span of 10 bases. From germline, CDR1 is SGHRS and CDR2 YFSETQ. The CDR3 covers 13 residues. The primer mix had 60 Vbeta and 13 Jbeta primers. Only in-frame clones appear in the TCRdb table, and some are missing; sequencing was by immunoSEQ multiplex PCR. Among under 200,000 clones listed, 75% were seen once. Notes on the study in general: In an earlier analysis, about 90% or about 30%: the productive usage of most TCR beta V segments. Apparent HLA restriction characterized most CMV-associated TCR beta chains in a later analysis.

The sequencing input was PBMCs. The chain recombines TRBV5-1 with TRBJ1-1; a possible D gene is TRBD1 (5 bases). This clonotype originated in a male donor in good health and CMV-seronegative. The CDR3 DNA follows: TGCGCCAGCAGCTTGGCCAGGGTAAATGAAGCTTTCTTT. Translation gives CASSLARVNEAFF.